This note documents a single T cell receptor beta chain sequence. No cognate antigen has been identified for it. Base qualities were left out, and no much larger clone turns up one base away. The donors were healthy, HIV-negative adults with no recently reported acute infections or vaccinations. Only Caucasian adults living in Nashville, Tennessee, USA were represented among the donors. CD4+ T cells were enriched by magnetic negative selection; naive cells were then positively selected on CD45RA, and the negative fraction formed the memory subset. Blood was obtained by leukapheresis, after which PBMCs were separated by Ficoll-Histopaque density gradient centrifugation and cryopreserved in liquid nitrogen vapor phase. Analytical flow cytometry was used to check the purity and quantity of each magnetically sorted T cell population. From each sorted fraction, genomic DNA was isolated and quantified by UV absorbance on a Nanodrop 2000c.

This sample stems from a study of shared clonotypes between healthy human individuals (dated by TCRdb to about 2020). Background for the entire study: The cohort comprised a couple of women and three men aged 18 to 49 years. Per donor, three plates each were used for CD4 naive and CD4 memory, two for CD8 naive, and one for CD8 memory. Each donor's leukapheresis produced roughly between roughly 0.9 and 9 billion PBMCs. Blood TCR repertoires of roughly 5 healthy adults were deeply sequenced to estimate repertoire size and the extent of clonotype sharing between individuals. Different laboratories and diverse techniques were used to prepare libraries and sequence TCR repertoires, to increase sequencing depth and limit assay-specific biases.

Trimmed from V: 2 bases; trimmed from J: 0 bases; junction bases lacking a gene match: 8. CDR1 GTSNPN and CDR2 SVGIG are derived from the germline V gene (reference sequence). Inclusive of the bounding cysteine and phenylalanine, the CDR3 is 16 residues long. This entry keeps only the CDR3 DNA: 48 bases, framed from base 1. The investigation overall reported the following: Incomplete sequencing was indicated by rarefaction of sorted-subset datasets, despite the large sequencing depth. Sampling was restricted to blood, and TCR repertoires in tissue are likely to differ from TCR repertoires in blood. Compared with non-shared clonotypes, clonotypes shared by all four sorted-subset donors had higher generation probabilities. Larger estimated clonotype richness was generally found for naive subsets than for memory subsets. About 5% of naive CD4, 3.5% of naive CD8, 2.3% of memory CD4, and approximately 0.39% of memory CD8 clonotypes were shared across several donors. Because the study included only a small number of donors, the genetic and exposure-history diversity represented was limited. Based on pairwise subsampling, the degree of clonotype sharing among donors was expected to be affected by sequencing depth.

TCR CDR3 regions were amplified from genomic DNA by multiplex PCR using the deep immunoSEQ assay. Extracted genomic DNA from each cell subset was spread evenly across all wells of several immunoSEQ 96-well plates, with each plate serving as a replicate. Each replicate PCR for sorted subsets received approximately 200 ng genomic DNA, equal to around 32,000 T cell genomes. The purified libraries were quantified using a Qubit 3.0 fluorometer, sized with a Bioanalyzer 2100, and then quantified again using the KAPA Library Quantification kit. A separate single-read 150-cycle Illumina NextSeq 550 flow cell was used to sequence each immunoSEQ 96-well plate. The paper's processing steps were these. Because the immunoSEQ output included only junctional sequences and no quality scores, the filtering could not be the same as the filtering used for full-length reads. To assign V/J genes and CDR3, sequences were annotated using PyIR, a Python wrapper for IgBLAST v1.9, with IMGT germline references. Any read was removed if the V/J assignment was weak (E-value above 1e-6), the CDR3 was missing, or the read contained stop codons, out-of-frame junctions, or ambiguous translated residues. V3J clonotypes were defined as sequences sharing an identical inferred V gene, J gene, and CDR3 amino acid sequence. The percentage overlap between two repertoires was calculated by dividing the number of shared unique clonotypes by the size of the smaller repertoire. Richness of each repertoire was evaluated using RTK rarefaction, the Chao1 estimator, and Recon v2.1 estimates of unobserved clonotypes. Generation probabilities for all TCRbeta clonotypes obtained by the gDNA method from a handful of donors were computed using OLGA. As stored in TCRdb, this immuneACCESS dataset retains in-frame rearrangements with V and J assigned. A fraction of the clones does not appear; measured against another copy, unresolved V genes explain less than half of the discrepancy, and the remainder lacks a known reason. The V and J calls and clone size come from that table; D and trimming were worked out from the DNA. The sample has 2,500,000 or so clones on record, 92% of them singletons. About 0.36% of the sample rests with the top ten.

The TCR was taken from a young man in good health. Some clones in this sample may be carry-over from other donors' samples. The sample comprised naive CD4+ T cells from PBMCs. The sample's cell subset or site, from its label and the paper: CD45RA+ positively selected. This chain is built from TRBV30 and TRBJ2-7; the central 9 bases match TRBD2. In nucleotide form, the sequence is TGTGCCTGGAGTCCCCCGGGACTAGCCAGCTCCTACGAGCAGTACTTC. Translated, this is CAWSPPGLASSYEQYF.